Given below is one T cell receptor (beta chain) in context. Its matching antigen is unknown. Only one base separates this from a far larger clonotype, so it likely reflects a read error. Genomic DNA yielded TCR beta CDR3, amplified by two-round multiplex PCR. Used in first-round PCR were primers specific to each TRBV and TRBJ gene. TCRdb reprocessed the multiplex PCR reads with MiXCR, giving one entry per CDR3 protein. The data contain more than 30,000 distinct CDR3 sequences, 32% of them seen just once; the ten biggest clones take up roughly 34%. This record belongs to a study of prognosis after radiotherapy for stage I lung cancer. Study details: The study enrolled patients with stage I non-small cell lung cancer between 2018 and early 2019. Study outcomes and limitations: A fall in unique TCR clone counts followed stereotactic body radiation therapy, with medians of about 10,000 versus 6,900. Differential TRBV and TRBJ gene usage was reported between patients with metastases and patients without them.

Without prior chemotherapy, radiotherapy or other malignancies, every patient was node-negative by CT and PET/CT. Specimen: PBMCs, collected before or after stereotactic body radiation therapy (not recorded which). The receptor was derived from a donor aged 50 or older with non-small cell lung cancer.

CDR3 sequence (DNA): TGTGCCAGCAGCCGAGGGAGCACCCCTGGCTCCTACGAGCAGTACTTC. Protein sequence: CASSRGSTPGSYEQYF. V is TRBV6-2 or TRBV6-3 and J is TRBJ2-5, with D tentatively TRBD2 (5 bases). TRBJ2-7 explains the end of the DNA better; the J call may be wrong. CDR1 and CDR2 (germline): MNHEY, SVGEGT. The CDR3 covers 16 residues.